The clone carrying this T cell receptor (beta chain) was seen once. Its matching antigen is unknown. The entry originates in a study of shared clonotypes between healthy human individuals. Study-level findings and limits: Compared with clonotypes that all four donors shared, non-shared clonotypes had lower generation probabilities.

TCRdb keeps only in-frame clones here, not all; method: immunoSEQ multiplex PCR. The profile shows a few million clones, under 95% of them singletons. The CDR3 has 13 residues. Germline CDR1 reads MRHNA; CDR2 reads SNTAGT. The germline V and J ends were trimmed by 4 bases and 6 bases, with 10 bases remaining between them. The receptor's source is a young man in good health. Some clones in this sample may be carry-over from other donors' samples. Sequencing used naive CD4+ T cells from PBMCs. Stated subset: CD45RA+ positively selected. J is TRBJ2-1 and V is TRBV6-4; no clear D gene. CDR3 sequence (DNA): TGTGCCAGCAGTGTTGAACTGTTCAATGAGCAGTTCTTC. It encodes CASSVELFNEQFF.